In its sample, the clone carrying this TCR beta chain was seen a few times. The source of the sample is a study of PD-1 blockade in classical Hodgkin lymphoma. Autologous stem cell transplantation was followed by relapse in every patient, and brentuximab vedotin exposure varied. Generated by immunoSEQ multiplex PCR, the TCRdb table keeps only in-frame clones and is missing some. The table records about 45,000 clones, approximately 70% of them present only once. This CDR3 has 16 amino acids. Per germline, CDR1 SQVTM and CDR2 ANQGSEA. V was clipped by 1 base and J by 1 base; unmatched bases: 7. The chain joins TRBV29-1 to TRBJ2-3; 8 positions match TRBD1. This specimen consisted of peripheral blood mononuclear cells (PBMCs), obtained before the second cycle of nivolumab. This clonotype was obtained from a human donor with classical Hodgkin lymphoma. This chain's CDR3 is CSVEGGQVSGTDTQYF. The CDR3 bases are TGCAGCGTTGAAGGGGGACAGGTCTCGGGCACAGATACGCAGTATTTT.